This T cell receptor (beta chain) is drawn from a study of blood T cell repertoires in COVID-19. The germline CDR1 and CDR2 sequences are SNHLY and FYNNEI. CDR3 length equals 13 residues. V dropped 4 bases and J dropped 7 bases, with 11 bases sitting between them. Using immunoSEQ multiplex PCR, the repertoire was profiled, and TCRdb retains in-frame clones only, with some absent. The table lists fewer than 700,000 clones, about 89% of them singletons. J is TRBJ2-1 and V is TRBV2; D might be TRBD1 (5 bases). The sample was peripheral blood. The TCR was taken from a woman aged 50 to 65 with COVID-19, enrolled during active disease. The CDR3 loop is CASSARQGNEQFF. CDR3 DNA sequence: TGTGCCAGCAGTGCTCGTCAGGGAAATGAGCAGTTCTTC.